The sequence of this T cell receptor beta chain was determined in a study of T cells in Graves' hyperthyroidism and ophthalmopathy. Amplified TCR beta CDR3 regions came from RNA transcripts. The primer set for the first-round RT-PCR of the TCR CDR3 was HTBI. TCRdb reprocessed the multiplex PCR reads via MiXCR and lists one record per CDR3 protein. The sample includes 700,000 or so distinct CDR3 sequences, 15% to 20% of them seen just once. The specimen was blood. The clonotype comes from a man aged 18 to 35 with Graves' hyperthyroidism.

CDR3: CASRKESAPDTQYF. The CDR3 nucleotides are TGTGCCAGCAGAAAAGAGTCGGCCCCAGATACGCAGTATTTT. V and J are TRBV6-1 and TRBJ2-3, with D unclear. The CDR3 is 14 amino acids. V shed 6 bases and J shed 4 bases, with 14 bases lying between them. Germline V gives CDR1 MNHNS, CDR2 SASEGT.